This record covers a single T cell receptor (beta chain). What it binds is unknown. In germline, CDR1 is GTSNPN, CDR2 SVGIG (reference sequence). J lost 6 bases, V lost 5 bases, and 13 bases had no gene match. The CDR3 runs to 15 residues. The data are from a study of cytomegalovirus exposure and HLA in healthy donors. The study's findings and limits: Across donors, presence/absence analyses took sequencing depth to be roughly uniform. Per a prior analysis, the majority of TCR beta V segments were productive roughly 87% or roughly 30% of the time. V- and J-gene trimming of TCR beta was linked (in a later analysis) to a missense DCLRE1C variant. High specificity and sensitivity for cytomegalovirus status were reported for the classifier.

PCR amplification relied on 60 Vbeta primers (plus 13 Jbeta primers). This table comes from immunoSEQ multiplex PCR, and its TCRdb copy is limited to in-frame clones, with some not included. This table has under 200,000 clones, approximately 84% appearing once. The J gene is TRBJ2-5, the V gene TRBV30; TRBD1 matches 9 bases. Sequenced material: PBMCs. The clonotype comes from a young man in good health and CMV-seronegative. The DNA of the CDR3 is TGTGCCTGGGGACCCACAGGGGGCGGGCGGAAGACCCAGTACTTC. Translated, it gives CAWGPTGGGRKTQYF.